The next 4 T cell receptor beta chains were all read from a single sample in a study of cytomegalovirus exposure and HLA in healthy donors. The study ran its PCR with 60 Vbeta and 13 Jbeta primers. Profiled with immunoSEQ multiplex PCR; TCRdb holds only in-frame clones, not every one. This table holds 110,000 to 150,000 clones, just under 85% found once. The sequenced sample consisted of PBMCs. Every receptor here comes from a man aged 35 to 55 in good health and CMV-seropositive.

The CDR3 coding sequence is TGTGCCAGCAGTCCCGGGACAGATAGCAATCAGCCCCAGCATTTT. It specifies CASSPGTDSNQPQHF. J is TRBJ1-5 and V is TRBV27, with 7 nucleotides matching TRBD1. Germline values: CDR1 MNHEY, CDR2 SMNVEV (reference sequence). This CDR3 region has 15 residues. J gave up 0 bases and V 5 bases, and 4 bases lay outside the gene matches.

The chain employs TRBV15 and TRBJ1-5; 9 nucleotides align to TRBD1. Trimming cost V 1 base and J 2 bases; bases outside gene matches: 0. The CDR3 is made up of 15 amino acids. The germline CDR1 and CDR2 sequences are LNHNV and YYDKDF (reference sequence). The CDR3 nucleotides read TGTGCCACCAGCAGAGGGACAGGGGGCAATCAGCCCCAGCATTTT. Its protein is CATSRGTGGNQPQHF.

The chain has TRBV7-2 and TRBJ1-1; D might be TRBD1 (6 bases). The germline V and J ends were trimmed by 2 bases and 7 bases, with 17 bases remaining between them. CDR1 and CDR2 from the germline V gene are SGHTA and FQGNSA. This CDR3 comprises 15 residues. The CDR3 nucleotides read TGTGCCAGCAGCTTAAGAAGGGGTCAGGGGATTGAAGCTTTCTTT. Amino acid sequence: CASSLRRGQGIEAFF.

V usage is TRBV10-1 and J usage is TRBJ1-2; D is ambiguous. The CDR3 runs to 12 residues. Germline CDR1 and CDR2: WNHNN and SYGVQD (reference sequence). V was shortened by 2 bases and J by 8 bases, with 9 bases between the two germline ends. The CDR3 loop reads CASSEPEAGYTF. CDR3 bases: TGCGCCAGCAGTGAGCCTGAGGCCGGCTACACCTTC.